The 8 T cell receptor beta chains below all came from one sample that was sequenced in a study of response to subunit inactivated influenza vaccine. Using its own MiXCR run on the RT-PCR reads, TCRdb lists one record per CDR3 protein. This table holds a few hundred thousand distinct CDR3 sequences, around 15% found once. Source: PBMCs from blood, taken 11 to 12 days after vaccination. These receptors came from a middle-aged man who received an inactivated influenza vaccine.

The chain links TRBV18 to TRBJ2-3, with 7 bases that match TRBD1. V was clipped by 0 bases and J by 2 bases; unmatched bases: 5. Per germline, CDR1 KGHSH and CDR2 LQKENI. The CDR3 contains 16 residues. Here the CDR3 reads CASSPPDGQDTDTQYF. CDR3 DNA sequence: TGTGCCAGCTCACCACCGGATGGACAGGACACAGATACGCAGTATTTT.

This clonotype was observed many times. The chain is built from TRBV15 and TRBJ1-3; D is possibly TRBD1 (5 bases). The CDR3 is 16 amino acids. The V end lost 0 bases, the J end lost 0 bases, and 9 bases lay between the germline ends. CDR1 and CDR2 (germline): LNHNV, YYDKDF (reference sequence). CDR3 loop: CATSREGRYSGNTIYF. The CDR3 region has the DNA TGTGCCACCAGCAGAGAGGGGCGGTACTCTGGAAACACCATATATTTT.

The genes are TRBV4-2 and TRBJ2-7; D might be TRBD1 (5 bases). V was trimmed by 0 bases and J by 1 base, leaving 10 bases between them. The CDR3 contains 15 residues. Germline CDR1 is LGHNA and CDR2 is YNFKEQ. CDR3 nucleotide sequence: TGTGCCAGCAGCCAAGATCCAGGGTTGTCCTACGAGCAGTACTTC. This sequence encodes CASSQDPGLSYEQYF.

This clonotype was recorded many times. This chain connects TRBV20-1 to TRBJ2-1; 8 bases line up with TRBD2. Per germline, CDR1 DFQATT and CDR2 SNEGSKA (reference sequence). The CDR3 runs 13 residues. The V and J ends lost 6 bases and 9 bases, in that order; junction bases with no gene match: 10. In DNA, the CDR3 is TGCAGTGCCTCAGCGGGAGTGAACGGTGAGCAGTTCTTC. Translated, it gives CSASAGVNGEQFF.

In its sample, this clonotype was seen a few times. This chain uses TRBV15 with TRBJ2-7; 12 nucleotides line up with TRBD2. This CDR3 is 15 amino acids long. The V gene end was trimmed by 5 bases and the J gene end by 4 bases; junction bases not matched to a gene: 6. In germline, CDR1 is LNHNV, CDR2 YYDKDF (reference sequence). CDR3 loop: CATSLGLAGTYEQYF. CDR3 sequence (DNA): TGTGCCACCAGCCTCGGACTAGCGGGAACATACGAGCAGTACTTC.

The chain is built from TRBV11-3 and TRBJ2-1, with D possibly matching TRBD1 (5 bases). Between the trimmed V and J ends, which lost 6 bases and 9 bases, there was a span of 15 bases. CDR3 length equals 13 residues. Germline-derived CDR1 and CDR2 are SGHNT and YENEEA. CDR3 amino acids: CASSTQQGVEQFF. The CDR3 DNA reads as TGTGCCAGCAGTACCCAGCAGGGTGTTGAGCAGTTCTTC.

The gene calls are TRBV6-2 or TRBV6-3 and TRBJ2-5; D unclear. V was trimmed by 0 bases and J by 9 bases, leaving 8 bases between them. There are 12 residues in the CDR3. Germline V gene lookup returns CDR1 MNHEY and CDR2 SVGEGT. CDR3: CASSYSKVAQYF. DNA for the CDR3: TGTGCCAGCAGTTACTCAAAGGTCGCCCAGTACTTC.

At least ten counts were recorded for this clonotype. This chain connects TRBV12-3 or TRBV12-4 to TRBJ1-5; D gene ambiguous. This CDR3 region has 13 residues. Trimming took off 1 base at V and 3 bases at J, with 4 bases between the two ends. The CDR3 region has the DNA TGTGCCAGCAGTTTAGGGGACAATCAGCCCCAGCATTTT. Translation: CASSLGDNQPQHF.